The 28 T cell receptor beta chains reported below all come from one sample, sequenced in a study of cytomegalovirus exposure and HLA in healthy donors. The PCR contained 60 Vbeta and 13 Jbeta primers. Data came from immunoSEQ multiplex PCR; TCRdb stores just in-frame clones and leaves some out. Altogether about 120,000 clones are present, roughly 71% being singletons, with the ten largest covering roughly 3%. Sequenced sample: PBMCs. The receptors stem from a woman aged 40 to 50 in good health and CMV-seropositive.

Concerning this clone itself: The germline gene is not matched at one end of the junction; a read error may be the cause. The rearrangement joins TRBV7-7 to TRBJ2-5; 15 bases fit TRBD2. The CDR3 totals 16 residues. CDR1 and CDR2 (germline): SSHAT, FNYEAQ (reference sequence). The CDR3 coding sequence is TGTGCTAGCAGCTTAACGGGACTAGCGGGAGGCGAGACCCAGTACTTC. Translated: CASSLTGLAGGETQYF.

The chain links TRBV19 to TRBJ1-5, with D maybe TRBD1 (6 bases). The germline V and J ends were trimmed by 0 bases and 6 bases, with 18 bases remaining between them. From germline, CDR1 is LNHDA and CDR2 SQIVND (reference sequence). CDR3 length equals 17 residues. In DNA, the CDR3 is TGTGCCAGTAGTATAGACCGTCGGGCAGGGGCAATTCAGCCCCAGCATTTT. It specifies CASSIDRRAGAIQPQHF.

This clone was seen once. V and J are TRBV19 and TRBJ1-5; 8 bases match TRBD1. The CDR3 is 17 amino acids. CDR1 and CDR2 from the germline V gene are LNHDA and SQIVND (reference sequence). The V gene end was trimmed by 5 bases and the J gene end by 1 base; junction bases not matched to a gene: 10. The CDR3 nucleotides are TGTGCCAGTAGTGTATACTCGACAGGGGTGAGCAATCAGCCCCAGCATTTT. The encoded protein is CASSVYSTGVSNQPQHF.

In nucleotides, the CDR3 is TGTGCCAGTAGTATGTCAGGGCTCGCCGGGGAGCTGTTTTTT. This codes for CASSMSGLAGELFF. This sequence joins TRBV19 and TRBJ2-2, with D perhaps matching TRBD1 (5 bases). The CDR3 consists of 14 residues. The V end was cut by 3 bases, the J end by 6 bases, with 11 bases between. The V gene's germline CDR1 is LNHDA and CDR2 SQIVND (reference sequence).

The gene calls are TRBV28 and TRBJ1-2, with TRBD1 as a possible D gene (5 bases). Germline V gives CDR1 MDHEN, CDR2 SYDVKM. This CDR3 is 15 amino acids long. Trimming cost V 3 bases and J 3 bases, with 14 bases left between them. The CDR3: CASSLGGSGDYGYTF. CDR3 DNA: TGTGCCAGCAGTTTGGGGGGTTCGGGGGACTATGGCTACACCTTC.

Only one count was recorded for this clone. The DNA for the CDR3 is TGCAGCAGATCCGGGGACAGACCTAACTATGGCTACACCTTC. Encoded protein: CSRSGDRPNYGYTF. V usage is TRBV29-1 and J usage is TRBJ1-2; 7 nucleotides agree with TRBD1. The CDR3 sequence is 14 residues long. In germline, CDR1 is SQVTM, CDR2 ANQGSEA. Germline trimming cut 8 bases from V and 0 bases from J; bases unmatched to any gene: 9.

This chain uses TRBV19 with TRBJ2-6, with a weak D call TRBD1 (6 bases). Germline CDR1 LNHDA, CDR2 SQIVND (reference sequence). CDR3 length: 15 amino acids. The V end was cut by 5 bases, the J end by 1 base, with 9 bases between. The CDR3 DNA sequence: TGTGCCAGTAGTTCGAGGGGGTCTGGGGCCAACGTCCTGACTTTC. This sequence encodes CASSSRGSGANVLTF.

This chain connects TRBV11-2 to TRBJ1-4; D gene uncertain. Trimming pared 1 base from V and 6 bases from J, leaving 3 bases between. The CDR3 has 12 residues. In germline, CDR1 is SGHAT, CDR2 FQNNGV. The CDR3 DNA sequence: TGTGCCAGCAGCTTAGTAGATGAAAAACTGTTTTTT. Its translation: CASSLVDEKLFF.

The table lists this clone with a few counts. The CDR3 is CASSLGQASYEQYF. CDR3 DNA sequence: TGTGCCAGCAGCTTAGGACAGGCTTCCTACGAGCAGTACTTC. The chain joins TRBV11-2 to TRBJ2-7, with a tentative D call TRBD1 (6 bases). This CDR3 is 14 amino acids long. Trimming took 1 base from V and 1 from J, leaving 8 bases between them. Germline values: CDR1 SGHAT, CDR2 FQNNGV.

The CDR3 region is CARDRGSQETQYF. The CDR3, as DNA: TGTGCCCGTGACCGCGGCTCACAAGAGACCCAGTACTTC. This chain links TRBV30 with TRBJ2-5; no definite D call. Per germline, CDR1 GTSNPN and CDR2 SVGIG (reference sequence). The CDR3 totals 13 residues. Trimming took off 8 bases at V and 2 bases at J, with 15 bases between the two ends.

This clone has a handful of counts. The chain has TRBV6-5 and TRBJ2-2; D might be TRBD1 (5 bases). The CDR3 contains 15 residues. V was trimmed by 7 bases and J by 0 bases, leaving 12 bases between them. Germline loops: CDR1 MNHEY, CDR2 SVGAGI. As DNA, the CDR3 is TGTGCCAGCACCCTCCTGACAGCGAACACCGGGGAGCTGTTTTTT. It is translated as CASTLLTANTGELFF.

This clone has only one observation. V is TRBV6-6 and J is TRBJ1-5; D ambiguous. The CDR3 extends over 15 amino acids. The V and J ends lost 6 bases and 0 bases respectively, with 12 bases between them. Germline loops: CDR1 MNHNY, CDR2 SVGAGI (reference sequence). The CDR3 DNA reads as TGTGCCAGCAGCCCGACACCTTATAGCAATCAGCCCCAGCATTTT. It codes for CASSPTPYSNQPQHF.

As concerns this clone: A junction end diverges from the germline sequence, so it may reflect a read error. The chain carries TRBV6-5 and TRBJ2-7; a possible D gene is TRBD2 (6 bases). This CDR3 contains 15 residues. In germline, CDR1 is MNHEY, CDR2 SVGAGI. The CDR3 sequence is CASSYSAGHSCEQYF. In DNA, the CDR3 is TGTGCCAGCAGTTATTCAGCGGGCCACTCCTGCGAGCAGTACTTC.

J is TRBJ2-2 and V is TRBV30; 8 nucleotides agree with TRBD2. The V gene end was trimmed by 0 bases and the J gene end by 1 base; junction bases not matched to a gene: 22. CDR3 length equals 22 residues. CDR1 and CDR2 (germline): GTSNPN, SVGIG (reference sequence). The CDR3 bases are TGTGCCTGGAGTGTATTGAGGGCATGGGGCGGGAGGCCGACTAGGAACACCGGGGAGCTGTTTTTT. Amino acids: CAWSVLRAWGGRPTRNTGELFF.

This clone was observed a few times. J is TRBJ2-1 and V is TRBV19; 14 nucleotides line up with TRBD2. The V and J ends lost 5 bases and 0 bases, in that order; junction bases with no gene match: 6. The germline gives CDR1 LNHDA, CDR2 SQIVND (reference sequence). The CDR3 runs 18 residues. The CDR3 here is CASSPGLAGAISYNEQFF. The CDR3 DNA sequence: TGTGCCAGTAGTCCGGGACTAGCGGGGGCGATCTCCTACAATGAGCAGTTCTTC.

The chain employs TRBV11-2 and TRBJ2-5, with 11 bases lining up with TRBD1. Germline CDR1 SGHAT, CDR2 FQNNGV. The V segment lost 4 bases and the J segment 1 base; nucleotides outside the gene matches: 5. The length of the CDR3 is 16 residues. CDR3 sequence (DNA): TGTGCCAGCAGCTGGGGACAGGGGGGGATCCAAGAGACCCAGTACTTC. As protein: CASSWGQGGIQETQYF.

The chain links TRBV7-6 to TRBJ2-5; 10 nucleotides align to TRBD2. Per germline, CDR1 SGHVS and CDR2 FNYEAQ. J gave up 5 bases and V 0 bases, and 6 bases lay outside the gene matches. This CDR3 is built from 16 residues. The CDR3 region is CASSLARAGGLETQYF. CDR3 sequence (DNA): TGTGCCAGCAGCTTAGCCCGAGCGGGGGGGTTGGAGACCCAGTACTTC.

CDR3 coding DNA: TGTGCCAGCAGCTTATTTGAACCCCTATCTGAGAACTATGGCTACACCTTC. It yields the protein CASSLFEPLSENYGYTF. The rearrangement uses TRBV7-9 and TRBJ1-2, with D uncertain. Per the germline V gene, CDR1 is SEHNR and CDR2 is FQNEAQ (reference sequence). The CDR3 runs to 17 residues. Trimming removed 2 bases at V and 2 bases at J, with 18 bases between. The whole variable domain, remainder taken from reference TRBV7-9 and TRBJ1-2, is DTGVSQNPRHKITKRGQNVTFRCDPISEHNRLYWYRQTLGQGPEFLTYFQNEAQLEKSRLLSDRFSAERPKGSFSTLEIQRTEQGDSAMYLCASSLFEPLSENYGYTFGSGTRLTVV.

The chain is built from TRBV5-5 and TRBJ1-2; D may be TRBD1 (6 bases). Trimming cost V 5 bases and J 8 bases, with 16 bases left between them. CDR1 is SGHKS and CDR2 is YYEKEE in the germline V gene (reference sequence). The CDR3 runs 13 residues. The CDR3: CASSQQGVWGYTF. In DNA, the CDR3 is TGTGCCAGCAGTCAACAGGGAGTTTGGGGCTACACCTTC.

CDR3 protein: CAWSVRGSGTEKLFF. The CDR3 bases are TGTGCCTGGAGTGTACGAGGCAGCGGGACTGAAAAACTGTTTTTT. This sequence joins TRBV30 and TRBJ1-4, with D perhaps matching TRBD1 (5 bases). The CDR3 has 15 residues. V lost 0 bases to trimming and J lost 7 bases, with 15 bases between them. Germline values: CDR1 GTSNPN, CDR2 SVGIG (reference sequence). Combining the CDR3 with reference TRBV30 and TRBJ1-4 gives the whole variable domain SQTIHQWPATLVQPVGSPLSLECTVEGTSNPNLYWYRQAAGRGLQLLFYSVGIGQISSEVPQNLSASRPQDRQFILSSKKLLLSDSGFYLCAWSVRGSGTEKLFFGSGTQLSVL.

The chain is built from TRBV11-2 and TRBJ2-3, with 13 bases fitting TRBD2. Germline V gene lookup returns CDR1 SGHAT and CDR2 FQNNGV. V dropped 3 bases and J dropped 0; count of bases not matched to a gene: 9. The CDR3 consists of 19 residues. The CDR3 sequence: CASSFGLAGVLQSTDTQYF. In nucleotides, the CDR3 is TGTGCCAGCAGCTTCGGACTAGCGGGAGTACTCCAAAGCACAGATACGCAGTATTTT. Supplemented by reference TRBV11-2 and TRBJ2-3, the full variable domain reads EAGVAQSPRYKIIEKRQSVAFWCNPISGHATLYWYQQILGQGPKLLIQFQNNGVVDDSQLPKDRFSAERLKGVDSTLKIQPAKLEDSAVYLCASSFGLAGVLQSTDTQYFGPGTRLTVL.

A word on this clone: The junction does not match germline at one end; this may be a read error. The gene calls are TRBV6-8 and TRBJ1-4; 7 nucleotides agree with TRBD1. Germline CDR1 is MNHGY and CDR2 is SAAAGT. CDR3 length equals 17 residues. The CDR3 spells CAGSYPTGYGTNEKLFF. The CDR3 DNA is TGTGCCGGCAGTTACCCGACAGGGTATGGAACTAATGAAAAACTGTTTTTT.

This clone was found a few times. The chain joins TRBV7-7 to TRBJ2-1; TRBD1 matches 9 bases. The CDR3 has 15 amino acids. Germline V gene sequence: CDR1 SSHAT, CDR2 FNYEAQ (reference sequence). Trimming removed 5 bases from V and 6 bases from J; junction bases left unmatched: 8. The CDR3 is CASSPRTGVGNEQFF. The CDR3 region has the DNA TGTGCCAGCAGCCCGCGGACAGGGGTTGGCAATGAGCAGTTCTTC.

The rearrangement links TRBV29-1 to TRBJ2-7; D may be TRBD2 (6 bases). V was shortened by 6 bases and J by 2 bases, with 17 bases between the two germline ends. This CDR3 has 14 residues. Per germline, CDR1 SQVTM and CDR2 ANQGSEA. The CDR3 DNA sequence: TGCAGCGTACCCCGGGACGGAGGGACCTACGAGCAGTACTTC. Its protein is CSVPRDGGTYEQYF.

The chain joins TRBV5-5 to TRBJ1-5, with D perhaps TRBD1 (6 bases). CDR1 is SGHKS and CDR2 is YYEKEE in the germline V gene (reference sequence). The germline V and J ends were trimmed by 3 bases and 4 bases, with 11 bases remaining between them. There are 14 residues in the CDR3. The CDR3 here is CASSWRTENQPQHF. The CDR3 nucleotides are TGTGCCAGCAGCTGGAGGACAGAGAATCAGCCCCAGCATTTT.

This clone was detected only once. This sequence joins TRBV5-1 and TRBJ2-2; 8 bases fit TRBD1. Germline lookup yields CDR1 SGHRS and CDR2 YFSETQ. CDR3 length: 15 amino acids. With V trimmed by 0 bases and J by 4 bases, 2 bases remained unmatched. The CDR3 protein is CASSLGGTGTGELFF. The CDR3 DNA is TGCGCCAGCAGCTTGGGGGGGACAGGCACCGGGGAGCTGTTTTTT.

The V call is TRBV6-1, the J call TRBJ2-7; D remains ambiguous. V lost 1 base, J lost 3 bases, and 4 bases lay in between. Germline V gene sequence: CDR1 MNHNS, CDR2 SASEGT. There are 12 residues in the CDR3. CDR3 sequence (DNA): TGTGCCAGCAGTGAAGTCAGCTACGAGCAGTACTTC. This sequence encodes CASSEVSYEQYF.

The chain couples TRBV4-3 to TRBJ1-5; the D is unclear. The germline V gene has CDR1 LGHNA and CDR2 YSLEER. Trimming took off 7 bases at V and 8 bases at J, with 18 bases between the two ends. The CDR3 is made up of 14 amino acids. The chain's CDR3 is CASTPGIQVEPQHF. As DNA, the CDR3 is TGCGCCAGCACCCCGGGGATTCAGGTTGAGCCCCAGCATTTT.